This T cell receptor (beta chain) was captured by sequencing in a study of blood T cell repertoires in COVID-19. Whole-study context: Both acute and convalescent COVID-19 samples were obtained from the United States, Italy and Spain.

Germline CDR1 and CDR2: SGDLS and YYNGEE. The CDR3 has 13 amino acids. V lost 7 bases to trimming and J lost 2 bases; unmatched junction nucleotides: 6. Original analysis: Estimated nucleated cell counts came from reference gene primer amplification. Using immunoSEQ multiplex PCR, the repertoire was profiled, and TCRdb retains in-frame clones only, with some absent. The V and J calls and clone size are taken from that table; D and trimming were inferred from the DNA. The sample includes 200,000 to 250,000 clones, about 90% of them seen just once. Sequencing was carried out using peripheral blood. The receptor's source is a man aged 55 to 70 with acute or convalescent COVID-19. V gene TRBV9 combines with J gene TRBJ2-7; 7 nucleotides line up with TRBD2. CDR3 protein: CASGGDQTYEQYF. Here the CDR3 DNA reads TGTGCCAGCGGGGGGGACCAGACCTACGAGCAGTACTTC.